Listed below are T cell receptor beta chains from one sample, sequenced in a study of Tregs in tolerant kidney transplant recipients. Profiling relied on immunoSEQ multiplex PCR, and the TCRdb table lists in-frame clones only, not all of them. This table holds under 100,000 clones, around 90% found once. Sequencing input: CD8+ T cells from blood. These receptors all stem from a human donor in good health. Both conserved end residues are part of each CDR3. Each record gives: clone size, D gene, J gene, V gene, CDR3 protein, CDR3 DNA. The D gene is left open where the match is weak. Clone size, where shown, is once, few, many, or a class for clones that have expanded.

abundance: once; d_gene: TRBD2; j_gene: TRBJ2-1; v_gene: TRBV9; CDR3aa: CASSATLAGVRNEQFF; CDR3nt: TGTGCCAGCAGCGCAACTCTAGCGGGAGTTCGCAATGAGCAGTTCTTC
abundance: .; d_gene: .; j_gene: TRBJ2-1; v_gene: TRBV18; CDR3aa: CASSPRTRDNEQFF; CDR3nt: TGTGCCAGCTCACCCCGCACGAGGGACAATGAGCAGTTCTTC
abundance: .; d_gene: TRBD1; j_gene: TRBJ2-7; v_gene: TRBV9; CDR3aa: CASSVAQGASYEQYF; CDR3nt: TGTGCCAGCAGCGTAGCACAGGGGGCTTCCTACGAGCAGTACTTC
abundance: .; d_gene: .; j_gene: TRBJ1-5; v_gene: TRBV9; CDR3aa: CASSVDGQPQHF; CDR3nt: TGTGCCAGCAGCGTAGACGGGCAGCCCCAGCATTTT
abundance: .; d_gene: TRBD2; j_gene: TRBJ2-1; v_gene: TRBV5-6; CDR3aa: CASSRTRRWSNEQFF; CDR3nt: TGTGCCAGCAGCAGGACTAGACGGTGGAGCAATGAGCAGTTCTTC
abundance: .; d_gene: TRBD2; j_gene: TRBJ2-1; v_gene: TRBV7-6; CDR3aa: CASSLVPGGSPDEQFF; CDR3nt: TGTGCCAGCAGCTTAGTGCCGGGAGGGAGCCCGGATGAGCAGTTCTTC
abundance: .; d_gene: .; j_gene: TRBJ1-6; v_gene: TRBV4-1; CDR3aa: CASSQVGADSPLHF; CDR3nt: TGCGCCAGCAGCCAAGTAGGTGCAGATTCACCCCTCCACTTT
abundance: .; d_gene: TRBD1; j_gene: TRBJ2-7; v_gene: TRBV6-6; CDR3aa: CASSSRGLDEQYF; CDR3nt: TGTGCCAGCAGTAGCAGGGGGCTAGACGAGCAGTACTTC
abundance: .; d_gene: .; j_gene: TRBJ2-2; v_gene: TRBV13; CDR3aa: CASSLGIVRVWRSTGELFF; CDR3nt: TGTGCCAGCAGCTTAGGCATAGTTCGGGTTTGGAGGAGCACCGGGGAGCTGTTTTTT
abundance: few; d_gene: .; j_gene: TRBJ2-2; v_gene: TRBV27; CDR3aa: CASSGTRNGELFF; CDR3nt: TGTGCCAGCAGTGGGACAAGGAATGGGGAGCTGTTTTTT
abundance: .; d_gene: TRBD1; j_gene: TRBJ2-7; v_gene: TRBV27; CDR3aa: CASSWTGTSYEQYF; CDR3nt: TGTGCCAGCAGTTGGACAGGGACATCCTACGAGCAGTACTTC
abundance: .; d_gene: TRBD1; j_gene: TRBJ1-1; v_gene: TRBV30; CDR3aa: CAWGDSTEAFF; CDR3nt: TGTGCCTGGGGGGACAGTACTGAAGCTTTCTTT
abundance: .; d_gene: TRBD1; j_gene: TRBJ2-7; v_gene: TRBV11-2; CDR3aa: CASTFKYRDSYEQYF; CDR3nt: TGTGCCAGCACCTTTAAGTACCGGGACAGCTACGAGCAGTACTTC
abundance: .; d_gene: .; j_gene: TRBJ2-7; v_gene: TRBV7-9; CDR3aa: CASSFGGLTYEQYF; CDR3nt: TGTGCCAGCAGCTTTGGCGGACTAACCTACGAGCAGTACTTC
abundance: .; d_gene: .; j_gene: TRBJ2-2; v_gene: TRBV5-1; CDR3aa: CASSATVGELFF; CDR3nt: TGCGCCAGCAGCGCGACGGTCGGGGAGCTGTTTTTT
abundance: .; d_gene: TRBD1; j_gene: TRBJ2-3; v_gene: TRBV2; CDR3aa: CASSSTRDRRTDTQYF; CDR3nt: TGTGCCAGCAGTTCCACCCGGGACAGGCGGACAGATACGCAGTATTTT
abundance: .; d_gene: TRBD2; j_gene: TRBJ2-1; v_gene: TRBV11-3; CDR3aa: CASSLDRGGSESDEQFF; CDR3nt: TGTGCCAGCAGCTTAGATCGGGGCGGGAGTGAATCTGATGAGCAGTTCTTC
abundance: .; d_gene: .; j_gene: TRBJ2-7; v_gene: TRBV5-4; CDR3aa: CATWLHLNPYEQYF; CDR3nt: TGTGCCACCTGGTTACACCTTAACCCCTACGAGCAGTACTTC
abundance: .; d_gene: .; j_gene: TRBJ2-2; v_gene: TRBV6-1; CDR3aa: CASSEGVDTGELFF; CDR3nt: TGTGCCAGCAGTGAGGGTGTCGACACCGGGGAGCTGTTTTTT
abundance: .; d_gene: .; j_gene: TRBJ2-3; v_gene: TRBV4-1; CDR3aa: CASSGGPEDTQYF; CDR3nt: TGCGCCAGCAGCGGGGGGCCCGAAGATACGCAGTATTTT
abundance: .; d_gene: .; j_gene: TRBJ2-7; v_gene: TRBV11-2; CDR3aa: CASSLGTGEQYF; CDR3nt: TGTGCCAGCAGCTTAGGGACGGGCGAGCAGTACTTC
abundance: .; d_gene: TRBD2; j_gene: TRBJ2-1; v_gene: TRBV13; CDR3aa: CASSDGTISYNEQFF; CDR3nt: TGTGCCAGCAGCGACGGGACTATATCCTACAATGAGCAGTTCTTC
abundance: .; d_gene: .; j_gene: TRBJ2-2; v_gene: TRBV13; CDR3aa: CASSPDIGELFF; CDR3nt: TGTGCCAGCAGCCCCGATATCGGGGAGCTGTTTTTT
abundance: .; d_gene: TRBD1; j_gene: TRBJ2-3; v_gene: TRBV7-6; CDR3aa: CASSLGTGDTDTQYF; CDR3nt: TGTGCCAGCAGCTTGGGGACAGGGGACACAGATACGCAGTATTTT
abundance: .; d_gene: TRBD2; j_gene: TRBJ2-7; v_gene: TRBV2; CDR3aa: CASSATSGGAYEQYF; CDR3nt: TGTGCCAGCAGTGCCACTAGCGGAGGGGCCTACGAGCAGTACTTC
abundance: .; d_gene: .; j_gene: TRBJ2-7; v_gene: TRBV7-8; CDR3aa: CASSLADGLLDEQYF; CDR3nt: TGTGCCAGCAGCTTAGCGGACGGCTTACTTGACGAGCAGTACTTC